Following are 3 T cell receptor beta chains from one sample sequenced in a study of blood T cell repertoires in COVID-19. Data came from immunoSEQ multiplex PCR; TCRdb stores just in-frame clones and leaves some out. The sample includes around 200,000 clones, around 84% of them seen just once. Sequences were obtained from PBMCs or T cells enriched from blood (not recorded which). Every receptor here comes from a woman aged 35 to 49 with acute COVID-19.

The J gene is TRBJ2-5, the V gene TRBV12-3 or TRBV12-4; D is uncertain. V lost 3 bases and J 6 bases, leaving 5 bases between the germline ends. The CDR3 has 11 residues. CDR3 nucleotide sequence: TGTGCCAGCAGTTTTGCGAAGACCCAGTACTTC. Protein sequence: CASSFAKTQYF.

This chain uses TRBV29-1 with TRBJ1-2; 8 nucleotides line up with TRBD1. This CDR3 has 13 amino acids. CDR1 and CDR2 (germline): SQVTM, ANQGSEA. V dropped 4 bases and J dropped 2; count of bases not matched to a gene: 3. The CDR3 sequence is CSVAGGLNYGYTF. The CDR3 DNA follows: TGCAGCGTTGCAGGGGGCCTCAACTATGGCTACACCTTC.

The chain combines TRBV18 with TRBJ2-1; TRBD1 agrees at 10 bases. The CDR3 has 17 residues. Per germline, CDR1 KGHSH and CDR2 LQKENI. The V segment lost 6 bases and the J segment 7 bases; nucleotides outside the gene matches: 15. The CDR3 sequence is CASSPITGQGGRNEQFF. CDR3 DNA: TGTGCCAGCTCGCCTATTACCGGACAGGGGGGGAGGAATGAGCAGTTCTTC.